This T cell receptor (beta chain) was identified in a study of blood T cells in healthy people across ages (dated by TCRdb to the mid-2010s). Background for the entire study: Template switching captured roughly one uniquely barcoded TCR beta cDNA molecule per two T cells in model experiments. To track age-related changes in TCR beta repertoire diversity, the study relied on deep sequencing normalized with unique cDNA molecular identifiers. Donors were grouped into four age groups: young (average 16 years), middle-aged (around 39), aged (62) and long-lived (around 80). Donors of different ages were randomly distributed across sequencing lanes to avoid experimental bias. The study analyzed two additional independent replicas of 1 million unique cDNA reads from the same blood draw for two donors, one aged 18 to 30 and one aged 80 or older. Study-wide findings and limitations: A strong correlation was found between observed TCR beta diversity and the percentage of naive T cells measured by flow cytometry. The CMV infection status of donors was not known, potentially confounding age-related changes in expanded clonotypes. Observed TCR beta diversity per million T cells fell roughly linearly with age, and a significant reduction was already apparent by age about 38. Because profiling used bulk unsorted PBMCs, naive and antigen-experienced compartments could not be compared conclusively. Estimates of total diversity based on one million sequenced T cells were considered lower bounds and underestimates. Compared with the aged group, the long-lived group had more naive CD4+ T cells, fewer expanded clones and increased TCR diversity, a pattern suggesting age selection.

The library was built by means of 5' RACE. TCRdb shows the sequencer as Illumina HiSeq 2500. A second 7 to 11 cycle PCR used a sample-barcoded 5' primer and a J-beta primer mix. Each TCR beta cDNA molecule received a unique molecular identifier from a template-switch 5' adaptor carrying 12 random nucleotides. Each sample yielded at least 2.5 million CDR3-containing paired-end reads. First-strand cDNA synthesis was performed from all RNA using the Mint cDNA synthesis kit, with priming by a TRBC-specific oligonucleotide. After uracil-DNA glycosylase treatment, a first 18-cycle PCR used universal primers M1SS and BC2_uni_R on all cDNA. Per the authors' processing: Each sample was normalized by randomly selecting 1 million high-quality reads, each carrying a distinct molecular identifier. Instead of being binned into consensus sequences, reads with shared molecular identifiers were discarded. MiTCR, run with a Q25 quality threshold and the strictest error-elimination algorithm, handled CDR3 identification, clonotype clustering and error correction. A nonparametric unseen species model using Euler transformation provided a lower-bound estimate of total TCR beta diversity. TCRdb ran its own pipeline on the public reads, namely fastp trimming at Q25 and MiXCR clone calling, and kept in-frame beta chains. One record per CDR3 amino acid sequence lists the most common genes and DNA. TCRdb's processing, not the authors' own work, is the source of the V and J calls. The sample profile shows about 1 million distinct CDR3 sequences; around 43% of them were found once. 15% to 20% of the sample goes to the ten largest clones.

As encoded in the germline V gene (reference sequence), CDR1 is DFQATT while CDR2 is SNEGSKA. The CDR3 numbers 15 residues from cysteine through phenylalanine. Only CDR3 DNA is held: 45 bases, read in frame from base 1. The V and J ends are trimmed by 3 bases and 3 bases, leaving 17 bases between them. Comment on this clonotype: Its antigen is unknown. Per-nucleotide qualities are absent, and no much larger clonotype sits a single base away.

The roughly 39 donors, aged roughly 6 to 90 years, were systemically healthy Caucasian individuals from Russia. Ten milliliters of peripheral blood were drawn from each donor into EDTA-treated Vacutainer tubes. Ficoll-Paque density-gradient centrifugation was used to isolate PBMCs, with at least 6.5 million per sample. Total RNA was extracted from PBMCs with Trizol reagent, with at least 6 micrograms obtained per sample. For every donor, flow cytometry on a PBMC aliquot measured the percentage of naive CD45RAhigh/CD27high T cells. The rearranged chain carries TRBV20-1 and TRBJ2-5; the D gene is perhaps TRBD1 or TRBD2, as each covers 5 bases. Input material: blood. The source of this sequence is a woman between 55 and 75 years old in good health. The CDR3 protein: CSASRRGEQKETQYF. The bases are TGCAGTGCTAGTCGAAGGGGAGAACAAAAAGAGACCCAGTACTTC.